This passage covers 17 T cell receptor beta chains from one sample sequenced in a study of blood T cell repertoires in COVID-19 (dated by TCRdb to the early 2020s). The library was produced with the immunoSEQ multiplex PCR assay. This immuneACCESS table, as held by TCRdb, lists in-frame sequences with V and J called but not all clones. Of the missing ones, under half trace to an unresolved V gene in checked studies; the others have no known cause. Across this sample there are under 200,000 clones, with 84% seen only once. The ten top clones hold about 3.3% of the sample. Sequenced: PBMCs or T cells enriched from blood (not recorded which). These TCRs come from a woman under 40 who had been exposed to COVID-19.

The rearrangement links TRBV23-1 to TRBJ1-2; 7 bases agree with TRBD1. TRBV23-1 is noted as an ORF with a role that remains uncertain. The CDR3 loop spans 13 amino acids. Trimming took 4 bases from V and 6 from J; bases not matched to a gene: 5. This CDR3 reads CASSPGTEDGYTF. The CDR3, as DNA: TGCGCCAGCAGTCCCGGGACAGAAGATGGCTACACCTTC.

In this sample, this clone turned up once. The chain uses TRBV5-1 and TRBJ2-1; 11 positions agree with TRBD2. The trim removed 2 bases at V and 7 bases at J, leaving 5 bases unmatched. CDR3 length: 15 amino acids. In germline, CDR1 is SGHRS, CDR2 YFSETQ. CDR3 DNA sequence: TGCGCCAGCAGCTTACTTAGCGGGGGGGCGAATGAGCAGTTCTTC. Its translation: CASSLLSGGANEQFF.

CDR3 bases: TGTGCCAGCAGCACCTCTAGCGGGAGCTCCTACAATGAGCAGTTCTTC. This encodes CASSTSSGSSYNEQFF. This chain joins TRBV7-6 and TRBJ2-1; 10 positions agree with TRBD2. In germline, CDR1 is SGHVS, CDR2 FNYEAQ. J lost 0 bases, V lost 5 bases, and 4 bases had no gene match. The CDR3 is 16 amino acids.

The chain employs TRBV3-1 (or the pseudogene TRBV3-2) and TRBJ2-4; 10 bases are shared with TRBD2. V dropped 0 bases and J dropped 11; count of bases not matched to a gene: 4. Germline CDR1 and CDR2: LGHDT and YNNKEL (reference sequence). The CDR3 length is 14 residues. The CDR3 loop is CASSQEVAGGFQYF. The CDR3 DNA reads as TGTGCCAGCAGCCAAGAGGTAGCGGGGGGTTTTCAGTACTTC.

V and J are TRBV28 and TRBJ1-1; D remains unclear. V lost 4 bases and J lost 10, with 25 bases in between. There are 16 residues in the CDR3. Germline-derived CDR1 and CDR2 are MDHEN and SYDVKM. CDR3: CASSSRSFLSPEGAFF. CDR3 nucleotide sequence: TGTGCCAGCAGTTCGCGTTCGTTTTTAAGTCCCGAGGGAGCTTTCTTT.

The CDR3 spells CASRRQYTEAFF. For the CDR3, the DNA is TGTGCCAGCAGAAGACAGTACACTGAAGCTTTCTTT. The rearrangement joins TRBV6-5 to TRBJ1-1; D may be TRBD1 (5 bases). The germline V gene has CDR1 MNHEY and CDR2 SVGAGI. The CDR3 sequence is 12 residues long. Trimming removed 6 bases from V and 3 bases from J, with 8 bases in between.

This clone was found once. This chain uses TRBV9 with TRBJ2-1; 8 positions agree with TRBD2. In germline, CDR1 is SGDLS, CDR2 YYNGEE. J was trimmed by 3 bases and V by 2 bases; bases with no gene match: 4. This CDR3 spans 15 amino acids. The CDR3 protein is CASSVSGGYYNEQFF. The CDR3 DNA reads TGTGCCAGCAGCGTCAGCGGGGGTTACTACAATGAGCAGTTCTTC.

This chain connects TRBV2 to TRBJ2-5; tentative D call: TRBD1 (6 bases). Germline CDR1 reads SNHLY; CDR2 reads FYNNEI. Deletions cut 8 bases from V and 1 base from J, with 11 bases between. The length of the CDR3 is 13 residues. The CDR3 loop is CASVRGFQETQYF. In nucleotides, the CDR3 is TGTGCCAGCGTTAGGGGGTTCCAAGAGACCCAGTACTTC.

This rearrangement joins TRBV27 to TRBJ1-2; D call uncertain. CDR3 size: 13 residues. V lost 3 bases to trimming and J lost 4 bases, with 9 bases between them. CDR1 and CDR2 from the germline V gene are MNHEY and SMNVEV (reference sequence). The CDR3 DNA sequence: TGTGCCAGCAGTTTTGGAGCGGGCTATGGCTACACCTTC. Encoded protein: CASSFGAGYGYTF.

The chain has TRBV6-5 and TRBJ1-5; tentatively, D is TRBD1 (5 bases). Germline V gene lookup returns CDR1 MNHEY and CDR2 SVGAGI. CDR3 length: 13 amino acids. V shed 0 bases and J shed 9 bases, with 9 bases lying between them. The CDR3 protein is CASSYSSGGPQHF. The DNA of the CDR3 is TGTGCCAGCAGTTACTCTTCCGGGGGGCCCCAGCATTTT.

Only one count was recorded for this clone. The chain joins TRBV6-2 or TRBV6-3 to TRBJ2-7; D uncertain. V was pared by 2 bases and J by 2 bases, with 10 bases between. CDR1 and CDR2 from the germline V gene are MNHEY and SVGEGT. CDR3 length equals 14 residues. CDR3 residues: CASSYEADTYEQYF. The CDR3 DNA reads TGTGCCAGCAGTTACGAGGCGGATACCTACGAGCAGTACTTC.

V and J are TRBV2 and TRBJ2-1; D might be TRBD1 (5 bases). Trimming removed 9 bases at V and 0 bases at J, with 15 bases between. In germline, CDR1 is SNHLY, CDR2 FYNNEI. This CDR3 is built from 15 residues. This chain's CDR3 is CAREKTESSYNEQFF. The CDR3 DNA is TGTGCCAGAGAGAAGACAGAGAGCTCCTACAATGAGCAGTTCTTC. The whole variable domain, remainder taken from reference TRBV2 and TRBJ2-1, is EPEVTQTPSHQVTQMGQEVILRCVPISNHLYFYWYRQILGQKVEFLVSFYNNEISEKSEIFDDQFSVERPDGSNFTLKIRSTKLEDSAMYFCAREKTESSYNEQFFGPGTRLTVL.

The rearrangement uses TRBV19 and TRBJ2-7; maybe TRBD2 (5 bases). CDR3 length: 11 amino acids. Germline lookup yields CDR1 LNHDA and CDR2 SQIVND (reference sequence). With 4 bases removed from V and 7 bases from J, the gap between germline ends came to 8 bases. CDR3 nucleotides: TGTGCCAGTAGTAATCCGGGAGAGCAGTACTTC. This gives the protein CASSNPGEQYF.

The chain combines TRBV5-4 with TRBJ2-2, with 7 bases aligning to TRBD1. Looked up from germline, CDR1 is SGHNT and CDR2 is YYREEE (reference sequence). V lost 4 bases, J lost 0 bases, and 6 bases stayed unmatched. The CDR3 is made up of 16 amino acids. The CDR3 sequence: CASSPAGGSNTGELFF. The DNA for the CDR3 is TGTGCCAGCAGCCCCGCAGGGGGATCGAACACCGGGGAGCTGTTTTTT.

CDR3 DNA sequence: TGTGCCAGCAGCTTAAAGGGTACAGGGGCTGGATATAGCAATCAGCCCCAGCATTTT. Residues: CASSLKGTGAGYSNQPQHF. The chain combines TRBV7-3 with TRBJ1-5; TRBD1 agrees at 7 bases. The CDR3 loop spans 19 amino acids. Per germline, CDR1 SGHTA and CDR2 FQGTGA. J lost 0 bases, V lost 1 base, and 12 bases had no gene match.

The chain couples TRBV10-2 to TRBJ1-2, with D hard to call. Trimming removed 5 bases at V and 6 bases at J, with 16 bases between. Germline V CDR1 and CDR2: WSHSY, SAAADI. This CDR3 comprises 14 residues. This CDR3 is CASSPNPGGHGYTF. CDR3 sequence (DNA): TGCGCCAGCAGTCCGAACCCCGGAGGGCATGGCTACACCTTC.

This clone was counted a single time. The rearrangement links TRBV6-5 to TRBJ1-4, with D possibly TRBD1 on 5 matching bases. The length of the CDR3 is 14 residues. CDR1 MNHEY and CDR2 SVGAGI come from the germline V gene. Deletions cut 6 bases from V and 4 bases from J, with 12 bases between. The DNA of the CDR3 is TGTGCCAGCAGCCTAACAGGCCTTAATGAAAAACTGTTTTTT. Protein product: CASSLTGLNEKLFF.